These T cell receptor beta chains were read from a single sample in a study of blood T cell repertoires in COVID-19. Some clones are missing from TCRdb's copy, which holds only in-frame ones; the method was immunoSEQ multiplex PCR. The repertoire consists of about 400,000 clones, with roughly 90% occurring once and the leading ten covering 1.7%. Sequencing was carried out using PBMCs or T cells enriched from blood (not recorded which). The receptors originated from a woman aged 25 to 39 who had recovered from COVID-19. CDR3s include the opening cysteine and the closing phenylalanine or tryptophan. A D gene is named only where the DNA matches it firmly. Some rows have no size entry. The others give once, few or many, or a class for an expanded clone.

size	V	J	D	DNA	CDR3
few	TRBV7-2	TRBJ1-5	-	TGTGCCAGCAGCTTAGTAGTACCGTTTAGCAATCAGCCCCAGCATTTT	CASSLVVPFSNQPQHF
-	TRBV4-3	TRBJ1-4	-	TGCGCCAGCAGCCAAGAGGGGCCTCTTACTCCGGAGTTAGGCGAAAAACTGTTTTTT	CASSQEGPLTPELGEKLFF
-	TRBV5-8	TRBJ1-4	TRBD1	TGTGCCAGCAGCTTGGATACAGGGGGAACTGAAAAACTGTTTTTT	CASSLDTGGTEKLFF
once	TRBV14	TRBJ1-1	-	TGTGCCAGCAGCTATAACATAATGAACACTGAAGCTTTCTTT	CASSYNIMNTEAFF
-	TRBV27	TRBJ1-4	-	TGTGCCAGCAGGCAAATAGGCGGATTGTTGGGTTATGAAAAACTGTTTTTT	CASRQIGGLLGYEKLFF
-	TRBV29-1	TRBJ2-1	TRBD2	TGCAGCGTTAGGACTAGCGGGGAGCAGTTCTTC	CSVRTSGEQFF
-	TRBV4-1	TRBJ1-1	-	TGCGCCAGCAGCCGCATAGCGGTGGGCACTGAAGCTTTCTTT	CASSRIAVGTEAFF
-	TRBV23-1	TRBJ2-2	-	TGCGCCAGCCCGGAAGGGACACCCGGGGAGCTGTTTTTT	CASPEGTPGELFF
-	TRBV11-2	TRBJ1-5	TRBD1	TGTGCCAGCAGCTTAGGGGACAGAGGAAATCAGCCCCAGCATTTT	CASSLGDRGNQPQHF
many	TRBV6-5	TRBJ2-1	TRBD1	TGTGCCAGCAGCCCCGGGACAGGAGAGTACAATGAGCAGTTCTTC	CASSPGTGEYNEQFF
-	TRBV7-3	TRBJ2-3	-	TGTGCCAGCAGCCCCTTGGGGGGTTCGACAGATACGCAGTATTTT	CASSPLGGSTDTQYF
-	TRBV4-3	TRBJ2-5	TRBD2	TGCGCCAGCAGCCGATTTAGCGGGGGCCAAGAGACCCAGTACTTC	CASSRFSGGQETQYF
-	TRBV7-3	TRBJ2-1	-	TGTGCCAGCAGCTTAAGAGGAAACTTGGGACCCACACGGGGGAATGAGCAGTTCTTC	CASSLRGNLGPTRGNEQFF